This is a list of T cell receptor beta chains from one sample in a study of OX40 agonist ivuxolimab in advanced cancers. Measured with immunoSEQ multiplex PCR; TCRdb has only the in-frame clones, and not every one. The sample records about 40,000 clones, around four fifths being singletons. Material: CD4+ or CD8+ T cells sorted from blood, obtained in a trial of the OX40 agonist ivuxolimab. These receptors originate from an adult with an advanced solid tumor such as melanoma, head and neck, liver or kidney cancer. CDR3s include the opening cysteine and the closing phenylalanine or tryptophan. D genes are given only for firm matches. The size entry is marked missing in some rows and otherwise reads once, few, many or a size class.

j_call: TRBJ2-1; v_call: TRBV6-6; d_call: -; clone_size: -; cdr3_aa: CASSISSDEQFF; cdr3_nt: TGTGCCAGCAGTATATCTTCCGACGAGCAGTTCTTC
j_call: TRBJ1-1; v_call: TRBV10-2; d_call: TRBD1; clone_size: -; cdr3_aa: CASSETADRGTEAFF; cdr3_nt: TGCGCCAGCAGTGAGACCGCGGACAGGGGGACTGAAGCTTTCTTT
j_call: TRBJ2-7; v_call: TRBV5-4; d_call: -; clone_size: once; cdr3_aa: CASSGKGGDYEQYF; cdr3_nt: TGTGCCAGCAGCGGAAAAGGGGGGGACTACGAGCAGTACTTC
j_call: TRBJ2-7; v_call: TRBV19; d_call: TRBD2; clone_size: -; cdr3_aa: CASSLGRDYEQYF; cdr3_nt: TGTGCCAGTAGTCTCGGGAGGGACTACGAGCAGTACTTC
j_call: TRBJ2-3; v_call: TRBV7-2; d_call: TRBD2; clone_size: -; cdr3_aa: CASSYGTTSTDTQYF; cdr3_nt: TGTGCCAGCAGCTACGGGACTACTAGCACAGATACGCAGTATTTT
j_call: TRBJ2-5; v_call: TRBV7-9; d_call: -; clone_size: -; cdr3_aa: CASSSGSGVETQYF; cdr3_nt: TGTGCCAGCAGCTCAGGTTCGGGGGTAGAGACCCAGTACTTC
j_call: TRBJ1-5; v_call: TRBV6-6; d_call: TRBD1; clone_size: medium-sized; cdr3_aa: CASTPGGYQPQHF; cdr3_nt: TGTGCCAGCACTCCAGGGGGGTATCAGCCCCAGCATTTT
j_call: TRBJ2-3; v_call: TRBV5-1; d_call: TRBD1; clone_size: -; cdr3_aa: CASSFFQGDASTDTQYF; cdr3_nt: TGCGCCAGCAGCTTTTTCCAGGGGGACGCTAGCACAGATACGCAGTATTTT
j_call: TRBJ1-6; v_call: TRBV5-4; d_call: -; clone_size: -; cdr3_aa: CASSSTGTNSPLHF; cdr3_nt: TGTGCCAGCAGCTCGACAGGTACAAATTCACCCCTCCACTTT
j_call: TRBJ2-7; v_call: TRBV23-1; d_call: -; clone_size: -; cdr3_aa: CASSHRGGTDVYEQYF; cdr3_nt: TGCGCCAGCAGTCATCGGGGCGGGACCGACGTCTACGAGCAGTACTTC
j_call: TRBJ2-7; v_call: TRBV28; d_call: -; clone_size: -; cdr3_aa: CASRGDPEQYF; cdr3_nt: TGTGCCAGCAGGGGGGACCCCGAGCAGTACTTC
j_call: TRBJ1-1; v_call: TRBV30; d_call: -; clone_size: -; cdr3_aa: CAWSVPWGKGIEAFF; cdr3_nt: TGTGCCTGGAGTGTACCGTGGGGCAAGGGGATTGAAGCTTTCTTT
j_call: TRBJ2-7; v_call: TRBV5-1; d_call: -; clone_size: -; cdr3_aa: CASSSTRYEQYF; cdr3_nt: TGCGCCAGCAGCTCCACAAGATACGAGCAGTACTTC
j_call: TRBJ2-7; v_call: TRBV21-1; d_call: -; clone_size: -; cdr3_aa: CASSRDGYEQYF; cdr3_nt: TGTGCCAGCAGCAGGGACGGCTACGAGCAGTACTTC
j_call: TRBJ1-1; v_call: TRBV13; d_call: -; clone_size: -; cdr3_aa: CASSRQENTEAFF; cdr3_nt: TGTGCCAGCAGTCGACAGGAGAACACTGAAGCTTTCTTT
j_call: TRBJ1-6; v_call: TRBV2; d_call: -; clone_size: -; cdr3_aa: CASNRQLSSYNSPLHF; cdr3_nt: TGTGCCAGCAATCGACAGTTGAGCTCCTATAATTCACCCCTCCACTTT
j_call: TRBJ2-7; v_call: TRBV18; d_call: -; clone_size: -; cdr3_aa: CASSPDTASEQYF; cdr3_nt: TGTGCCAGCTCACCAGACACAGCCTCCGAGCAGTACTTC
j_call: TRBJ1-5; v_call: TRBV30; d_call: -; clone_size: few; cdr3_aa: CAWGRGNDQPQHF; cdr3_nt: TGTGCCTGGGGCCGGGGTAACGATCAGCCCCAGCATTTT
j_call: TRBJ2-2; v_call: TRBV5-7; d_call: -; clone_size: -; cdr3_aa: CALTGERTGELFF; cdr3_nt: TGTGCCTTGACGGGGGAGAGGACCGGGGAGCTGTTTTTT
j_call: TRBJ1-5; v_call: TRBV7-3; d_call: -; clone_size: -; cdr3_aa: CASSSVGGNQPQHF; cdr3_nt: TGTGCCAGCAGCTCGGTAGGGGGCAATCAGCCCCAGCATTTT
j_call: TRBJ2-5; v_call: TRBV4-1; d_call: -; clone_size: -; cdr3_aa: CASSQEGLAGETQYF; cdr3_nt: TGCGCCAGCAGCCAAGAGGGGCTAGCAGGGGAGACCCAGTACTTC
j_call: TRBJ2-1; v_call: TRBV10-2; d_call: TRBD1; clone_size: few; cdr3_aa: CASSDLTGGYEQFF; cdr3_nt: TGCGCCAGCAGCGACCTGACAGGGGGGTATGAGCAGTTCTTC
j_call: TRBJ2-6; v_call: TRBV11-2; d_call: -; clone_size: once; cdr3_aa: CASSLGLGANVLTF; cdr3_nt: TGTGCCAGCAGCTTAGGGTTAGGGGCCAACGTCCTGACTTTC
j_call: TRBJ2-3; v_call: TRBV2; d_call: -; clone_size: once; cdr3_aa: CASSEWTLKNTDTQYF; cdr3_nt: TGTGCCAGCAGTGAATGGACTCTTAAAAACACAGATACGCAGTATTTT
j_call: TRBJ1-1; v_call: TRBV5-1; d_call: -; clone_size: -; cdr3_aa: CASSLGVVVMNTEAFF; cdr3_nt: TGCGCCAGCAGCTTGGGAGTGGTCGTCATGAACACTGAAGCTTTCTTT
j_call: TRBJ1-2; v_call: TRBV19; d_call: -; clone_size: -; cdr3_aa: CASQQERSNYGYTF; cdr3_nt: TGTGCCAGCCAACAGGAGAGATCTAACTATGGCTACACCTTC
j_call: TRBJ1-4; v_call: TRBV5-1; d_call: -; clone_size: -; cdr3_aa: CASSSGATNEKLFF; cdr3_nt: TGCGCCAGCAGCTCAGGGGCAACTAATGAAAAACTGTTTTTT
j_call: TRBJ2-1; v_call: TRBV7-2; d_call: -; clone_size: -; cdr3_aa: CASSLAGRTGHEQFF; cdr3_nt: TGTGCCAGCAGCTTAGCGGGGAGGACGGGGCATGAGCAGTTCTTC
j_call: TRBJ1-4; v_call: TRBV19; d_call: -; clone_size: few; cdr3_aa: CASGQTTSNEKLFF; cdr3_nt: TGTGCCAGTGGCCAGACAACATCTAATGAAAAACTGTTTTTT
j_call: TRBJ2-3; v_call: TRBV2; d_call: -; clone_size: once; cdr3_aa: CASSGLLLQVDTQYF; cdr3_nt: TGTGCCAGCAGTGGCCTTCTCCTTCAGGTAGATACGCAGTATTTT
j_call: TRBJ1-1; v_call: TRBV28; d_call: TRBD1; clone_size: once; cdr3_aa: CASSPPGQTNANGEAFF; cdr3_nt: TGTGCCAGCTCACCGCCGGGACAGACGAATGCCAACGGGGAAGCTTTCTTT
j_call: TRBJ2-3; v_call: TRBV7-8; d_call: -; clone_size: -; cdr3_aa: CASSNRRVSTDTQYF; cdr3_nt: TGTGCCAGCAGCAACCGACGGGTGTCCACAGATACGCAGTATTTT
j_call: TRBJ2-2; v_call: TRBV28; d_call: TRBD2; clone_size: -; cdr3_aa: CASRTSGNTGELFF; cdr3_nt: TGTGCCAGCAGAACTAGCGGCAACACCGGGGAGCTGTTTTTT
j_call: TRBJ1-2; v_call: TRBV5-1; d_call: -; clone_size: -; cdr3_aa: CASSLPELGYGYTF; cdr3_nt: TGCGCCAGCAGCCTCCCAGAGCTCGGCTATGGCTACACCTTC
j_call: TRBJ2-7; v_call: TRBV15; d_call: -; clone_size: once; cdr3_aa: CATRDFDEQYF; cdr3_nt: TGTGCAACCAGGGATTTTGACGAGCAGTACTTC
j_call: TRBJ1-6; v_call: TRBV5-1; d_call: -; clone_size: few; cdr3_aa: CASSTDRSSYNSPLHF; cdr3_nt: TGCGCCAGCAGCACCGACAGGAGCTCCTATAATTCACCCCTCCACTTT
j_call: TRBJ2-7; v_call: TRBV25-1; d_call: TRBD2; clone_size: -; cdr3_aa: CASSGPLADAYEQYF; cdr3_nt: TGTGCCAGCAGTGGGCCTCTAGCGGACGCCTACGAGCAGTACTTC
j_call: TRBJ2-7; v_call: TRBV19; d_call: TRBD2; clone_size: -; cdr3_aa: CASSVSAGGTYEQYF; cdr3_nt: TGTGCCAGTAGTGTCTCCGCGGGGGGAACCTACGAGCAGTACTTC
j_call: TRBJ2-1; v_call: TRBV25-1; d_call: -; clone_size: -; cdr3_aa: CASRDGASYNEQFF; cdr3_nt: TGTGCCAGCCGGGACGGGGCGAGCTACAATGAGCAGTTCTTC
j_call: TRBJ2-7; v_call: TRBV6-1; d_call: TRBD2; clone_size: -; cdr3_aa: CAIGSRTSPSYEQYF; cdr3_nt: TGTGCCATCGGGTCCAGGACTAGCCCCTCCTACGAGCAGTACTTC
j_call: TRBJ2-5; v_call: TRBV5-5; d_call: -; clone_size: once; cdr3_aa: CASSLERGIQETQYF; cdr3_nt: TGTGCCAGCAGCTTGGAACGGGGTATCCAAGAGACCCAGTACTTC
j_call: TRBJ1-2; v_call: TRBV7-2; d_call: TRBD1; clone_size: -; cdr3_aa: CASGTQGGTF; cdr3_nt: TGTGCCAGCGGAACACAGGGGGGAACCTTC
j_call: TRBJ1-2; v_call: TRBV5-1; d_call: TRBD1; clone_size: -; cdr3_aa: CASSLGPGTGGSYGYTF; cdr3_nt: TGCGCCAGCAGCTTGGGACCCGGGACAGGGGGCAGCTATGGCTACACCTTC
j_call: TRBJ2-1; v_call: TRBV5-1; d_call: -; clone_size: -; cdr3_aa: CASSVQVPNEQFF; cdr3_nt: TGCGCCAGCAGCGTACAGGTCCCCAATGAGCAGTTCTTC
j_call: TRBJ1-2; v_call: TRBV6-6; d_call: TRBD1; clone_size: -; cdr3_aa: CASRGGQREGYTF; cdr3_nt: TGTGCCAGCAGGGGGGGACAGAGGGAAGGCTACACCTTC
j_call: TRBJ1-3; v_call: TRBV9; d_call: -; clone_size: -; cdr3_aa: CASSPLGTGNTIYF; cdr3_nt: TGTGCCAGCAGCCCCCTGGGGACTGGAAACACCATATATTTT
j_call: TRBJ2-7; v_call: TRBV6-1; d_call: -; clone_size: -; cdr3_aa: CAISDEVAYEQYF; cdr3_nt: TGTGCCATCAGTGATGAGGTCGCCTACGAGCAGTACTTC
j_call: TRBJ2-7; v_call: TRBV6-4; d_call: TRBD2; clone_size: -; cdr3_aa: CASRTGGLAGYEQYF; cdr3_nt: TGTGCCAGCAGGACCGGGGGACTAGCGGGATACGAGCAGTACTTC
j_call: TRBJ1-1; v_call: TRBV18; d_call: -; clone_size: -; cdr3_aa: CASSPQQGWWEAFF; cdr3_nt: TGTGCCAGCTCACCTCAACAGGGTTGGTGGGAAGCTTTCTTT
j_call: TRBJ2-3; v_call: TRBV9; d_call: TRBD2; clone_size: few; cdr3_aa: CASSVGLAGGLLSDTQYF; cdr3_nt: TGTGCCAGCAGCGTAGGCCTAGCGGGAGGGTTGTTGTCAGATACGCAGTATTTT
j_call: TRBJ2-1; v_call: TRBV27; d_call: -; clone_size: -; cdr3_aa: CASSPTTGLYNEQFF; cdr3_nt: TGTGCCAGCAGTCCAACCACGGGACTTTACAATGAGCAGTTCTTC
j_call: TRBJ2-1; v_call: TRBV23-1; d_call: -; clone_size: -; cdr3_aa: CASSYFGGTAGLNEQFF; cdr3_nt: TGCGCCAGCAGCTATTTCGGGGGTACGGCAGGGCTCAATGAGCAGTTCTTC
j_call: TRBJ2-5; v_call: TRBV21-1; d_call: -; clone_size: -; cdr3_aa: CASSKSKVLGTSGPKETQYF; cdr3_nt: TGTGCCAGCAGCAAATCCAAGGTGCTAGGGACTAGCGGACCCAAAGAGACCCAGTACTTC